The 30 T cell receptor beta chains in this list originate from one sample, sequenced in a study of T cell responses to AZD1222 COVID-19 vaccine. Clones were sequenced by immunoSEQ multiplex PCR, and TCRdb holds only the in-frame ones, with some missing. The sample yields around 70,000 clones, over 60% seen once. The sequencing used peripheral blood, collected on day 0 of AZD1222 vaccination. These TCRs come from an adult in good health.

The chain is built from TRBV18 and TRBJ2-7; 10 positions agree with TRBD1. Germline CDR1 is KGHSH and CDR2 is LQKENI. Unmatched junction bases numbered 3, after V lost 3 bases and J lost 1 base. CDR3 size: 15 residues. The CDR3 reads CASSPGTGDSYEQYF. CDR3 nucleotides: TGTGCCAGCTCACCGGGGACAGGGGATTCCTACGAGCAGTACTTC.

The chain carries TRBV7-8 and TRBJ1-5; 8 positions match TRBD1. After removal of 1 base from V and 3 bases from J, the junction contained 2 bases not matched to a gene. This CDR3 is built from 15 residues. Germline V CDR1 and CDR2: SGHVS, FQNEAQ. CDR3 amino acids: CASSLDRGFNQPQHF. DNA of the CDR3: TGTGCCAGCAGCTTAGACAGGGGGTTCAATCAGCCCCAGCATTTT.

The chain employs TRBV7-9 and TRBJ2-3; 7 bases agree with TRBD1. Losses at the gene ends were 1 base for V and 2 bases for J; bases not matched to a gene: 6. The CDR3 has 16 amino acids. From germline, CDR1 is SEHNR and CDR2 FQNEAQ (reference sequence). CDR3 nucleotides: TGTGCCAGCAGCTTAGACTCGACAGGGAACACAGATACGCAGTATTTT. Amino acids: CASSLDSTGNTDTQYF.

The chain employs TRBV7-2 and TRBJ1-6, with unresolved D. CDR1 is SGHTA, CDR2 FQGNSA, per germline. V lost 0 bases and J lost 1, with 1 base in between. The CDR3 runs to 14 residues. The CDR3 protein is CASSLASYNSPLHF. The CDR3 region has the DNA TGTGCCAGCAGCTTAGCGTCCTATAATTCACCCCTCCACTTT.

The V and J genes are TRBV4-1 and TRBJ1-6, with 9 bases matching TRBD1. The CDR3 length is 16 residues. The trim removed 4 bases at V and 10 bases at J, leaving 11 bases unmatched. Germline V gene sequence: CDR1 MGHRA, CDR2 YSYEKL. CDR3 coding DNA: TGCGCCAGCAGCCGAGACGGACAGGGGATAGGGTCACCCCTCCACTTT. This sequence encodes CASSRDGQGIGSPLHF.

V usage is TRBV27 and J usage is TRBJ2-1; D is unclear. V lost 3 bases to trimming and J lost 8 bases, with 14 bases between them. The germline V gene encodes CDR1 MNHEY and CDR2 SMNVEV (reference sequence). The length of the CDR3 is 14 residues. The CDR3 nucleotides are TGTGCCAGCAGTTTTCGCCCGGTGATCCATGAGCAGTTCTTC. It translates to CASSFRPVIHEQFF.

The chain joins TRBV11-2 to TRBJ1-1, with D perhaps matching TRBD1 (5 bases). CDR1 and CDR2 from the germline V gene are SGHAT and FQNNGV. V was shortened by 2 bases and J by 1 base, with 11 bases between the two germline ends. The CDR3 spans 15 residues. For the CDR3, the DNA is TGTGCCAGCAGCTTAATTGGACACAGGAACACTGAAGCTTTCTTT. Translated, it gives CASSLIGHRNTEAFF.

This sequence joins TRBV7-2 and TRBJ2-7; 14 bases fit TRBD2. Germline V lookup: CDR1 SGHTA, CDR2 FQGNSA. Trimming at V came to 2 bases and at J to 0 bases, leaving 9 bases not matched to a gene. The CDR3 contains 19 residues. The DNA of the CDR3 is TGTGCCAGCAGCTTACAATCCGGGACTAGCGGGGGAAACTCCTACGAGCAGTACTTC. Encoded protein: CASSLQSGTSGGNSYEQYF.

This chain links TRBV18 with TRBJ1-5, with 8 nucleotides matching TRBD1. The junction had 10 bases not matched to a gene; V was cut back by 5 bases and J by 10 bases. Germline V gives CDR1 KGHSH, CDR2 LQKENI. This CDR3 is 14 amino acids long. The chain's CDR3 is CASSSQDRDVPQHF. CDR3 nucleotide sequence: TGTGCCAGCTCATCACAGGACAGGGATGTACCCCAGCATTTT.

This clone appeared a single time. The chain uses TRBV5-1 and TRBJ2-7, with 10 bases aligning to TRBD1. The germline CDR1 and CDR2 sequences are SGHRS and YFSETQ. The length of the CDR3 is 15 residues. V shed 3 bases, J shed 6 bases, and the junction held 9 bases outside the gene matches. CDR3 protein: CASSSNPGQGSEQYF. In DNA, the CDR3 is TGCGCCAGCAGCTCCAATCCGGGACAGGGGAGCGAGCAGTACTTC.

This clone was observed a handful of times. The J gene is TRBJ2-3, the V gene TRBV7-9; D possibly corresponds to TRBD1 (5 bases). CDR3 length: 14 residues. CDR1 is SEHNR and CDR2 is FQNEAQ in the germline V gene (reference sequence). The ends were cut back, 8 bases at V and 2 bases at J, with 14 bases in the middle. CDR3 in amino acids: CASGDRWNTDTQYF. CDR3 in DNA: TGTGCCAGCGGAGACAGATGGAACACAGATACGCAGTATTTT.

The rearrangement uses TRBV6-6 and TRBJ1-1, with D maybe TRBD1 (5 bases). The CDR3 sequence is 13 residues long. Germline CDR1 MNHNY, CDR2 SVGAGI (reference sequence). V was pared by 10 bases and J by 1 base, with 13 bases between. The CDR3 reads CATLGVRNTEAFF. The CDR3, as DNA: TGTGCCACACTAGGGGTAAGGAACACTGAAGCTTTCTTT.

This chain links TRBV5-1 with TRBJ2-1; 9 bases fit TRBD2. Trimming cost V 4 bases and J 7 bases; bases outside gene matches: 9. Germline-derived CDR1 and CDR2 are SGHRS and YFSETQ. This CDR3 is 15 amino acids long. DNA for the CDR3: TGCGCCAGCAGCGAAGGGACTAGCAGGGGGAATGAGCAGTTCTTC. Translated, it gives CASSEGTSRGNEQFF.

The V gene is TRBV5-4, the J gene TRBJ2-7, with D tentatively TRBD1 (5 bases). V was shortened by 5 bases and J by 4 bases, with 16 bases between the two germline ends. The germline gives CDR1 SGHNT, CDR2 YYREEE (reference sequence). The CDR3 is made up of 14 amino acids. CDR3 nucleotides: TGTGCCAGCAGTGATTTCACCAGGGAATACGAGCAGTACTTC. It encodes CASSDFTREYEQYF.

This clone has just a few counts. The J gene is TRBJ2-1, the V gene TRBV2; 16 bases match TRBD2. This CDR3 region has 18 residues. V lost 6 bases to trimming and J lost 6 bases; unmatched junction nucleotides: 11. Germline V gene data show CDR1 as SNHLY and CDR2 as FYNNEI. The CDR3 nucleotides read TGTGCCAGCAGAACCGGGACTAGCGGGGGGGCCTTCATCAATGAGCAGTTCTTC. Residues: CASRTGTSGGAFINEQFF.

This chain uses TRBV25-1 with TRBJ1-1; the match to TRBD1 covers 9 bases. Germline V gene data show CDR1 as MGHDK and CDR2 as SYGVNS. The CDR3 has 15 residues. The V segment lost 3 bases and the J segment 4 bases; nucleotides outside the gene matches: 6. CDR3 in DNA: TGTGCCAGCAGTGAGTCGGGACAGGGATCCACTGAAGCTTTCTTT. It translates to CASSESGQGSTEAFF.

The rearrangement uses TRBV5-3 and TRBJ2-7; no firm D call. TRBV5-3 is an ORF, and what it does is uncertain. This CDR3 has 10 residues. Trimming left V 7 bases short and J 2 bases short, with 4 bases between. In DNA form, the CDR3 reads TGTGCCAGAGGGACCTACGAGCAGTACTTC. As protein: CARGTYEQYF.

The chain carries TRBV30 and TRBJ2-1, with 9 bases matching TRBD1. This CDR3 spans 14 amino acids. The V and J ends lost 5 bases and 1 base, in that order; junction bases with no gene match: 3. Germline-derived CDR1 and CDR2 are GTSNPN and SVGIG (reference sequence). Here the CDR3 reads CAWQQGASYNEQFF. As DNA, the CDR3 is TGTGCCTGGCAACAGGGGGCTTCCTACAATGAGCAGTTCTTC.

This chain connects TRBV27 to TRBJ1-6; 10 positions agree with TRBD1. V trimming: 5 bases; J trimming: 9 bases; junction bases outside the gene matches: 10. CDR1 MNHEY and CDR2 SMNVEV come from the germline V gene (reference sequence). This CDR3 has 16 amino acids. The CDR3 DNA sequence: TGTGCCAGCAGTCCCCTAGACAGGGGGCTTGGTTCACCCCTCCACTTT. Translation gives CASSPLDRGLGSPLHF.

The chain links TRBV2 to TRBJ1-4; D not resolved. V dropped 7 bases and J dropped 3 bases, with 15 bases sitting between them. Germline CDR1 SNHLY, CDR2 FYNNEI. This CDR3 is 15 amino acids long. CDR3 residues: CASTSVLGSNEKLFF. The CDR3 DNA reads TGTGCCAGCACCTCGGTTTTGGGCTCTAATGAAAAACTGTTTTTT.

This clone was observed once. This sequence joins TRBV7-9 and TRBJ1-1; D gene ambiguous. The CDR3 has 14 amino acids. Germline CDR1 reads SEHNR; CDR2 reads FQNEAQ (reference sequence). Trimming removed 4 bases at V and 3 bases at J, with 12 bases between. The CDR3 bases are TGTGCCAGCAGCTCGAGCGACGGAGACACTGAAGCTTTCTTT. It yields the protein CASSSSDGDTEAFF.

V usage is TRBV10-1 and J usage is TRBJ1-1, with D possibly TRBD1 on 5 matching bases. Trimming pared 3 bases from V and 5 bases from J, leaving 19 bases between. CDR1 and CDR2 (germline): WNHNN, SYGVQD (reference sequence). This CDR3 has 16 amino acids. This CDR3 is CASSDPSRRGGTEAFF. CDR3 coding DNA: TGCGCCAGCAGTGACCCCTCCAGACGGGGGGGTACTGAAGCTTTCTTT.

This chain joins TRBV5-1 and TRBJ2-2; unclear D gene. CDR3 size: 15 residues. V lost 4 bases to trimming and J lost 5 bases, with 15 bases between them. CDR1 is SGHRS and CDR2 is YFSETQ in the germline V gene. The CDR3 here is CASSLLDQGTGELFF. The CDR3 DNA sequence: TGCGCCAGCAGCCTATTAGATCAAGGGACCGGGGAGCTGTTTTTT.

The CDR3 is CASSYGTGGQETQYF. DNA for the CDR3: TGTGCCAGCAGCTACGGGACAGGGGGGCAAGAGACCCAGTACTTC. The V call is TRBV5-6, the J call TRBJ2-5, with 11 bases fitting TRBD1. Germline V gene lookup returns CDR1 SGHDT and CDR2 YYEEEE. This CDR3 has 15 amino acids. V was clipped by 3 bases and J by 2 bases; unmatched bases: 3.

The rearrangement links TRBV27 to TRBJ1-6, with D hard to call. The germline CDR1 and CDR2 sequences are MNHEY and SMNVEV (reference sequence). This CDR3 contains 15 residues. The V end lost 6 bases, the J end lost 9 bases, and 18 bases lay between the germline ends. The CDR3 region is CASRDVMGYGSPLHF. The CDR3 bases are TGTGCCAGCAGGGACGTGATGGGTTACGGTTCACCCCTCCACTTT.

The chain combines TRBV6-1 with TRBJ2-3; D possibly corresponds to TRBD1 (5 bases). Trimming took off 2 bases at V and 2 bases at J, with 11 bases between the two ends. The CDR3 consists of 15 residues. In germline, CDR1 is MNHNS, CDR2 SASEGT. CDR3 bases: TGTGCCAGCAGTGAACGGTCAGGGCTCACAGATACGCAGTATTTT. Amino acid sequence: CASSERSGLTDTQYF.

Here the CDR3 reads CAWSIGLAGVNEQFF. CDR3 sequence (DNA): TGTGCCTGGAGTATCGGCCTAGCGGGGGTCAATGAGCAGTTCTTC. This sequence joins TRBV30 and TRBJ2-1; 10 nucleotides agree with TRBD2. This CDR3 has 15 residues. Germline values: CDR1 GTSNPN, CDR2 SVGIG (reference sequence). The junction had 7 bases not matched to a gene; V was cut back by 2 bases and J by 6 bases. The full variable domain, completed using reference TRBV30 and TRBJ2-1, is SQTIHQWPATLVQPVGSPLSLECTVEGTSNPNLYWYRQAAGRGLQLLFYSVGIGQISSEVPQNLSASRPQDRQFILSSKKLLLSDSGFYLCAWSIGLAGVNEQFFGPGTRLTVL.

CDR3 in amino acids: CASSLGSAGEETQYF. DNA for the CDR3: TGTGCCAGCAGCTTAGGGTCAGCGGGGGAAGAGACCCAGTACTTC. The chain has TRBV11-2 and TRBJ2-5; 8 bases are shared with TRBD2. Germline values: CDR1 SGHAT, CDR2 FQNNGV. The CDR3 is 15 amino acids. V gave up 1 base and J gave up 3 bases; unmatched junction bases: 4.

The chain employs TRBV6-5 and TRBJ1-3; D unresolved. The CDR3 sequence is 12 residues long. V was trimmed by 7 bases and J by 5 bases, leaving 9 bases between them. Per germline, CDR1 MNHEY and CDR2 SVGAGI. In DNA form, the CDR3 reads TGTGCCAGCAAGGCAGTAAGAAACACCATATATTTT. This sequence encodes CASKAVRNTIYF.

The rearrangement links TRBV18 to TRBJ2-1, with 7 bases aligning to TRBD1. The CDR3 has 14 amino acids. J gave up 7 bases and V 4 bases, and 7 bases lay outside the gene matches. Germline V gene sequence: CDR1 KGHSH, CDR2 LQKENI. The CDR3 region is CASSLPTGANEQFF. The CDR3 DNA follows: TGTGCCAGCTCACTCCCAACAGGGGCGAATGAGCAGTTCTTC.